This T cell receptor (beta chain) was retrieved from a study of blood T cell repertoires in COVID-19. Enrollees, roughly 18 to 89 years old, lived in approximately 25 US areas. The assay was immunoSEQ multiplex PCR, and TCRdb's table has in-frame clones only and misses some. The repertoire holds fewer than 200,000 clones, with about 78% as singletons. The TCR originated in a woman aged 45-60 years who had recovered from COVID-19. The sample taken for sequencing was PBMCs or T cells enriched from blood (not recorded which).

The CDR3, as DNA: TGTGCCAGCAGCTCCCAATCGGGGAACACTGAAGCTTTCTTT. Its translation: CASSSQSGNTEAFF. The chain has TRBV7-2 and TRBJ1-1, with D unresolved. Between the trimmed V and J ends, which lost 4 bases and 1 base, there was a span of 10 bases. The CDR3 is 14 residues long. CDR1 is SGHTA, CDR2 FQGNSA, per germline.